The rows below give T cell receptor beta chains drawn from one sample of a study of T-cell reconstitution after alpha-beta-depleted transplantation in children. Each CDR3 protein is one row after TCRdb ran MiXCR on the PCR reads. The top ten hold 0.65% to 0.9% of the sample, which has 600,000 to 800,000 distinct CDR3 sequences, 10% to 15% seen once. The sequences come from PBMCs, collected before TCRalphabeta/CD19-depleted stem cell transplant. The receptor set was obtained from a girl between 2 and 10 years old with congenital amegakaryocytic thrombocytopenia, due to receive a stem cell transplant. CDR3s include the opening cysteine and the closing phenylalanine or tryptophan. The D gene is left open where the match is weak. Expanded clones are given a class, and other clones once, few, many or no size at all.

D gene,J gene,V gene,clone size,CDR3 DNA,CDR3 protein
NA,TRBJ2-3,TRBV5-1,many,TGCGCCAGCAGCCCTGGTCGACAGGCAGATACGCAGTATTTT,CASSPGRQADTQYF
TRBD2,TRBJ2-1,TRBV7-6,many,TGTGCCAGCAGCTTTACTAGCGGGATCTCCTACAATGAGCAGTTCTTC,CASSFTSGISYNEQFF
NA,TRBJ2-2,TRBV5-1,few,TGCGCCAGCAGCTTGGGAACAGGGTTTTCCGGGGAGCTGTTTTTT,CASSLGTGFSGELFF
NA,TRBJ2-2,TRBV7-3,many,TGTGCCAGCAGCTTAGGGCCCTCCGTTGGCGGGGAGCTGTTTTTT,CASSLGPSVGGELFF
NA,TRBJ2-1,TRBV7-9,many,TGTGCCAGCAGCTCAGTAGGCCTCTCCTACAATGAGCAGTTCTTC,CASSSVGLSYNEQFF
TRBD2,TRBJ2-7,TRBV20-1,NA,TGCAGTGCTAGAGACGGGACTAGCGGGAGGATCTCCTACGAGCAGTACTTC,CSARDGTSGRISYEQYF
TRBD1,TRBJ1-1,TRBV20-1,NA,TGCAGTGCTAGAGTGGGACAGGAGGGGATGAACACTGAAGCTTTCTTT,CSARVGQEGMNTEAFF
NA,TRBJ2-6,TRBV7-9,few,TGTGCCAGCAACAGGGTTTTCGGCTCTGGGGCCAACGTCCTGACTTTC,CASNRVFGSGANVLTF
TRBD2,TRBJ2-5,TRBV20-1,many,TGCAGTGCTCCCCTGACTAGCGGGAGAGAGACCCAGTACTTC,CSAPLTSGRETQYF
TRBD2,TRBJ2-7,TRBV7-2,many,TGTGCCAGCACCCCGGGACTAGCAAGCTACGAGCAGTACTTC,CASTPGLASYEQYF
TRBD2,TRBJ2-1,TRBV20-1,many,TGCAGTGCTCCCCGACTAGCGGGAGGTTCTAGCTCCTACAATGAGCAGTTCTTC,CSAPRLAGGSSSYNEQFF
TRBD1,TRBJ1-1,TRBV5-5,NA,TGTGCCAGCAGCACAGGGGCGGCGAACACTGAAGCTTTCTTT,CASSTGAANTEAFF
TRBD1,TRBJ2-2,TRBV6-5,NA,TGTGCCAGCAGTTTCGGACAGGGGAGTACCAACACCGGGGAGCTGTTTTTT,CASSFGQGSTNTGELFF
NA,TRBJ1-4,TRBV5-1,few,TGCGCCAGCAGCTTGGGGGCAGGGACTAATGAAAAACTGTTTTTT,CASSLGAGTNEKLFF
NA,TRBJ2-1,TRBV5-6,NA,TGTGCCAGCAGCCTCGGGAGCGTTCAGGAGCAGTTCTTC,CASSLGSVQEQFF
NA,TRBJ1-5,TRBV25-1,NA,TGTGCCAGCAGTGAGGCGGGGGGAAGCGAGCCCCAGCATTTT,CASSEAGGSEPQHF
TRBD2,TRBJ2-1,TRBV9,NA,TGTGCCAGCAGCCCTCGGACTAGCGGGAGAGTCGGAGAGCAGTTCTTC,CASSPRTSGRVGEQFF
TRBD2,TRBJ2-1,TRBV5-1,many,TGCGCCAGCAGCGCCCCGACTAGCGGAAACAATGAGCAGTTCTTC,CASSAPTSGNNEQFF
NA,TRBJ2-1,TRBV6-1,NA,TGTGCCAGCAAGTATTCCCTTGACTACAATGAGCAGTTCTTC,CASKYSLDYNEQFF
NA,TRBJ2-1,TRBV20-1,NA,TGCAGTGCTAGAGATCCTACAGCTTACAATGAGCAGTTCTTC,CSARDPTAYNEQFF
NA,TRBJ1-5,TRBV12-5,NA,TGTGCTAGAGCCAAACCACAGGGCGGACAGCCCCAGCATTTT,CARAKPQGGQPQHF
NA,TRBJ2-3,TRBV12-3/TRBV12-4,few,TGTGCCAGCGGGGAAATTCTGGCAGATACGCAGTATTTT,CASGEILADTQYF
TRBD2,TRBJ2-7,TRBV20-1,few,TGCAGTGCTAGCTGGGTAGCGGGCGCCTACGAGCAGTACTTC,CSASWVAGAYEQYF
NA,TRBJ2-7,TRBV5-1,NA,TGCGCCAGCAGCTTCCGGGCTAGGAACGAGCAGTACTTC,CASSFRARNEQYF
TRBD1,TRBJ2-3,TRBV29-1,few,TGCAGCATGAACAGGGGGGCGAAAAGGGATACGCAGTATTTT,CSMNRGAKRDTQYF
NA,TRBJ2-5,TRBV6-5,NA,TGTGCCAGCAGTTTAGGACTAATTGGAGAGACCCAGTACTTC,CASSLGLIGETQYF
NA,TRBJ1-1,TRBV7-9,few,TGTGCCAGCAGCTCTTTACAGGGCCCGAACACTGAAGCTTTCTTT,CASSSLQGPNTEAFF
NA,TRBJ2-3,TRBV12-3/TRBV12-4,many,TGTGCCAGCAGTCCCCTGGGCCCCGGGGATACGCAGTATTTT,CASSPLGPGDTQYF
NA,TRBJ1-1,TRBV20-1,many,TGCAGTGCTAGGCAAGCAGACCAGAGGAACACTGAAGCTTTCTTT,CSARQADQRNTEAFF
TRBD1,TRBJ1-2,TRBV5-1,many,TGCGCCAGCAGCTCGGGACAGACCACTAACTATGGCTACACCTTC,CASSSGQTTNYGYTF
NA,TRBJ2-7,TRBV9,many,TGTGCCAGCAGTCGGGTTGGATCCTACGAGCAGTACTTC,CASSRVGSYEQYF
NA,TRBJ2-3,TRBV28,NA,TGTGCCAGCAGTCCCGACAGTGCTAGCACAGATACGCAGTATTTT,CASSPDSASTDTQYF
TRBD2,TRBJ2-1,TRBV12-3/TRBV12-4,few,TGTGCCAGCAGTCAGGGACTAGAGATTTTCAATGAGCAGTTCTTC,CASSQGLEIFNEQFF
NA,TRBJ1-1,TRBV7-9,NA,TGTGCCAGCAGCGCAAGGGGTGGGACTGAAGCTTTCTTT,CASSARGGTEAFF
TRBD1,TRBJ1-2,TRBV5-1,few,TGCGCCAGCAGCCGGGACAGAATAAGGAAAAAAAACTATGGCTACACCTTC,CASSRDRIRKKNYGYTF
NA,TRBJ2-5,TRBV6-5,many,TGTGCCAGCAGTTTAAGGGTTAGTCAAGAGACCCAGTACTTC,CASSLRVSQETQYF
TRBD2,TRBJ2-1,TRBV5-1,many,TGCGCCAGCGTACTTCTAGCGGGAGATGTTGTTGAGCAGTTCTTC,CASVLLAGDVVEQFF
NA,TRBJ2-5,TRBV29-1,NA,TGCAGCGTTGAAGTCCGCGCGGACCAAGAGACCCAGTACTTC,CSVEVRADQETQYF
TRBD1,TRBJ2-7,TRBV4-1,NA,TGCGCCAGCAGGTTCCGGGACAGGGCATCCTACGAGCAGTACTTC,CASRFRDRASYEQYF
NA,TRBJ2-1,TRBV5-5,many,TGTGCCAGCAGCCTGTCCCCCTCTAATGAGCAGTTCTTC,CASSLSPSNEQFF
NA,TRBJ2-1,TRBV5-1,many,TGCGCCAGCAGCACTACTAGCAGATCCTACAATGAGCAGTTCTTC,CASSTTSRSYNEQFF
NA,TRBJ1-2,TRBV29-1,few,TGCAGCATCGGGAGGGAGGGGCTCTATGGCTACACCTTC,CSIGREGLYGYTF
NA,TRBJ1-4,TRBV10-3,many,TGTGCCATCAGTTACTCGACGGGGAATGAAAAACTGTTTTTT,CAISYSTGNEKLFF
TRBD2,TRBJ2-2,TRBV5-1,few,TGCGCCAGCAGCATTAGCGGGAGGGGCGTATCGAACACCGGGGAGCTGTTTTTT,CASSISGRGVSNTGELFF
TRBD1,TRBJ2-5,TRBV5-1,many,TGCGCCAGCAGCTTCAGACAGGGGAGACTTCAAGAGACCCAGTACTTC,CASSFRQGRLQETQYF
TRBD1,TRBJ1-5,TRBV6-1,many,TGTGCCAGCAGTAAGACAGGGGTGAGCAATCAGCCCCAGCATTTT,CASSKTGVSNQPQHF
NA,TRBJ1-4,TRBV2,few,TGTGCCAGCCTGAGGAGAGAGACGGAGGAAAAACTGTTTTTT,CASLRRETEEKLFF
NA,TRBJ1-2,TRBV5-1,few,TGCGCCAGCAGCTTGGCCGGGGGCCTTCCTAACTATGGCTACACCTTC,CASSLAGGLPNYGYTF
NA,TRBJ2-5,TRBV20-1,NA,TGCAGTGCTTTAAATCCTAGCCTGGGGTGGTTCCAAGAGACCCAGTACTTC,CSALNPSLGWFQETQYF
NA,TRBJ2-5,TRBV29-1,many,TGCAGCGTTCCCGGCCCCCGTGAAGAGACCCAGTACTTC,CSVPGPREETQYF
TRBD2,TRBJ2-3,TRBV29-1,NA,TGCAGCGTTGATGTCCCGGGACTAGGTTCACCAGATACGCAGTATTTT,CSVDVPGLGSPDTQYF
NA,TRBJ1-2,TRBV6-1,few,TGTGCCAGCAGGAGGGACCGAGCGAGCGGCTACACCTTC,CASRRDRASGYTF
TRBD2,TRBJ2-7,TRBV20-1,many,TGCAGTGCTAGCCAGACTAGCGTGGCCTACGAGCAGTACTTC,CSASQTSVAYEQYF
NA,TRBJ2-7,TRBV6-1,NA,TGTGCCAGCAGTCGGCCCTCGGTCAGCGTCAACGAGCAGTACTTC,CASSRPSVSVNEQYF
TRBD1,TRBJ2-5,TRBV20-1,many,TGCAGTGCTAGAGAACCAGGGGGTCCCGAGACCCAGTACTTC,CSAREPGGPETQYF
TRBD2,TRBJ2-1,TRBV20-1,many,TGCAGTGCTCCTAGCGGGAGGGCTAATGGGAATGAGCAGTTCTTC,CSAPSGRANGNEQFF
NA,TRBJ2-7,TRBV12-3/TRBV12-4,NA,TGTGCCAGCAGTCGCCGGGACGGCTACGAGCAGTACTTC,CASSRRDGYEQYF